This T cell receptor (beta chain) derives from a study of vaccination and CD4 T cells after COVID-19. Study-level information: Samples taken post-COVID came a median about 3 months after diagnosis, ranging from 35 to 161.

Treatment given: approximately 10-day PBMC culture with coronavirus spike peptide pools or control peptides (ViraFEST assay). ViraFEST sequenced TCRs after peptide-pool expansion of antigen-specific T cells. The study, taken as a whole, reports: Only after vaccination were a median around 83% of convalescents' reactive clones seen. Data came from relatively few convalescent patients and lacked early post-infection timepoints.

About this clonotype: Antigen: not known.

The Oncomine TCR Beta short-read assay sequenced DNA from cultured CD4+ T cells. TCRdb recomputed calls from the PCR reads with MiXCR, one row per CDR3 protein. The data contain 15,000 or so distinct CDR3 sequences, roughly 45% of them seen just once; the ten biggest clones take up about 3.5%. V lost 8 bases, J lost 3 bases, and 3 bases stayed unmatched. This CDR3 region has 14 residues. Germline V CDR1 and CDR2: SGHVS, FNYEAQ. Sequencing was carried out using CD4+ T cells from blood, cultured in vitro. The V gene is TRBV7-6, the J gene TRBJ2-5; TRBD2 matches 13 bases. The sequence was obtained from a human donor who had recovered from COVID-19. For the CDR3, the DNA is TGTGCCAGCCGTGGACTAGCGGGAGAAGAGACCCAGTACTTC. As protein: CASRGLAGEETQYF.